This entry lists 28 T cell receptor beta chains sequenced from one sample in a study of blood T cell repertoires in COVID-19 (dated by TCRdb to the early 2020s). Library preparation was by the immunoSEQ multiplex PCR assay. TCRdb took this table from immuneACCESS and kept in-frame rearrangements with V and J called. Such tables lack part of the clones; where checked against another copy, unresolved V genes explain under half of the gap, and the rest is unexplained. This sample comprises over 140,000 clones, approximately 83% of them detected only once. 4% of the sample belongs to the ten largest clones. Specimen: peripheral blood. These receptors were obtained from a woman between 55 and 75 years old with acute or convalescent COVID-19.

This sequence joins TRBV27 and TRBJ2-5, with D possibly being TRBD2 (6 bases). Trimming removed 2 bases from V and 5 bases from J, with 12 bases in between. This CDR3 region has 14 residues. From germline, CDR1 is MNHEY and CDR2 SMNVEV (reference sequence). CDR3 residues: CASSLRLDGETQYF. The CDR3 coding sequence is TGTGCCAGCAGTTTACGACTAGATGGGGAGACCCAGTACTTC.

This chain uses TRBV30 with TRBJ1-5; tentative D call: TRBD1 (5 bases). Germline V CDR1 and CDR2: GTSNPN, SVGIG (reference sequence). The CDR3 totals 14 residues. The ends were cut back, 1 base at V and 4 bases at J, with 11 bases in the middle. The CDR3 sequence is CAWSEGQPNQPQHF. The CDR3 DNA reads TGTGCCTGGAGTGAGGGGCAGCCAAATCAGCCCCAGCATTTT.

CDR3 sequence: CASSWTSRTDTQYF. In nucleotides, the CDR3 is TGTGCCAGCAGCTGGACTAGCCGCACAGATACGCAGTATTTT. This sequence joins TRBV7-6 and TRBJ2-3; 8 bases map to TRBD2. CDR1 and CDR2 (germline): SGHVS, FNYEAQ. There are 14 residues in the CDR3. The junction had 1 base not matched to a gene; V was cut back by 4 bases and J by 1 base.

This chain joins TRBV28 and TRBJ2-3, with D perhaps TRBD2 (5 bases). Trimming stripped 3 bases from V and 0 bases from J, with 13 bases between. CDR3 size: 16 residues. Germline values: CDR1 MDHEN, CDR2 SYDVKM. DNA for the CDR3: TGTGCCAGCAGTTTCCCGGCTAGCTCTAGCACAGATACGCAGTATTTT. Translation gives CASSFPASSSTDTQYF.

This clone was seen more than once but under ten times. This rearrangement joins TRBV5-3 to TRBJ1-4, with TRBD1 as a possible D gene (6 bases). TRBV5-3 is annotated as an ORF whose role is uncertain. The CDR3 sequence is 16 residues long. V lost 4 bases, J lost 0 bases, and 13 bases lay in between. The CDR3 protein is CARSPGQNATNEKLFF. CDR3 DNA: TGTGCCAGAAGCCCCGGACAGAATGCAACTAATGAAAAACTGTTTTTT.

The rearrangement uses TRBV7-9 and TRBJ2-6, with D possibly matching TRBD2 (5 bases). The CDR3 is made up of 17 amino acids. Germline lookup yields CDR1 SEHNR and CDR2 FQNEAQ (reference sequence). V was trimmed by 5 bases and J by 6 bases, leaving 20 bases between them. The CDR3 coding sequence is TGTGCCAGCAGCGACCCAACCGGGCTACGGGAGGCCAACGTCCTGACTTTC. Protein sequence: CASSDPTGLREANVLTF. The full variable domain, in which reference TRBV7-9 and TRBJ2-6 provide the parts outside the CDR3, is DTGVSQNPRHKITKRGQNVTFRCDPISEHNRLYWYRQTLGQGPEFLTYFQNEAQLEKSRLLSDRFSAERPKGSFSTLEIQRTEQGDSAMYLCASSDPTGLREANVLTFGAGSRLTVL.

CDR3 bases: TGTGCCAGCAGCCCAGGAACAGATACGCAGTATTTT. Protein sequence: CASSPGTDTQYF. This chain uses TRBV16 with TRBJ2-3; no clear D. Germline V gene data show CDR1 as KGHSY and CDR2 as FQNENV. This CDR3 has 12 amino acids. Trimming removed 4 bases at V and 3 bases at J, with 5 bases between.

The rearrangement links TRBV27 to TRBJ1-1; weak D call: TRBD1 (6 bases). This CDR3 region has 13 residues. CDR1 and CDR2 (germline): MNHEY, SMNVEV (reference sequence). V shed 6 bases and J shed 4 bases, with 12 bases lying between them. The CDR3 DNA reads TGTGCCAGCAGCCGCTTCAGGGGCACTGAAGCTTTCTTT. Protein product: CASSRFRGTEAFF.

The chain recombines TRBV2 with TRBJ2-2; the D is unclear. Between the trimmed V and J ends, which lost 7 bases and 1 base, there was a span of 7 bases. Germline CDR1 reads SNHLY; CDR2 reads FYNNEI. The CDR3 runs to 13 residues. The CDR3 coding sequence is TGTGCCAGCATCCCCAGGAACACCGGGGAGCTGTTTTTT. Translating it yields CASIPRNTGELFF.

This clone has only a few counts. The genes are TRBV6-5 and TRBJ1-5; the D is unclear. V was pared by 7 bases and J by 0 bases, with 10 bases between. This CDR3 region has 14 residues. The V gene's germline CDR1 is MNHEY and CDR2 SVGAGI. CDR3 nucleotide sequence: TGTGCCAGCAACCTCGCTAATAGCAATCAGCCCCAGCATTTT. This translates into CASNLANSNQPQHF.

As concerns this clone: Other DNA sequences in this sample translate to the same CDR3. This sequence joins TRBV28 and TRBJ1-2; 7 positions match TRBD1. The CDR3 is 13 residues long. Per the germline V gene, CDR1 is MDHEN and CDR2 is SYDVKM. V dropped 2 bases and J dropped 4; count of bases not matched to a gene: 1. The DNA for the CDR3 is TGTGCCAGCAGTTTAAGGGACAGCTATGGCTACACCTTC. It encodes CASSLRDSYGYTF.

The V and J genes are TRBV5-4 and TRBJ1-2; D is undetermined. The ends were cut back, 2 bases at V and 0 bases at J, with 5 bases in the middle. In germline, CDR1 is SGHNT, CDR2 YYREEE (reference sequence). This CDR3 is built from 13 residues. The CDR3 coding sequence is TGTGCCAGCAGCTTCCGGTCTAACTATGGCTACACCTTC. Its protein is CASSFRSNYGYTF.

This clone was observed a handful of times. J is TRBJ1-6 and V is TRBV19; D remains ambiguous. Trimming removed 4 bases at V and 3 bases at J, with 13 bases between. The germline gives CDR1 LNHDA, CDR2 SQIVND (reference sequence). The CDR3 length is 16 residues. The CDR3 bases are TGTGCCAGTAGTACGGGAGTTACCGTCTATAATTCACCCCTCCACTTT. Its protein is CASSTGVTVYNSPLHF.

The chain links TRBV20-1 to TRBJ2-1; 9 bases are shared with TRBD1. V trimming: 3 bases; J trimming: 0 bases; junction bases outside the gene matches: 15. From germline, CDR1 is DFQATT and CDR2 SNEGSKA (reference sequence). The CDR3 runs 19 residues. CDR3 DNA sequence: TGCAGTGCTAGTCTCGCCCGGACGGGACAGGGAAGCTCCTACAATGAGCAGTTCTTC. This gives the protein CSASLARTGQGSSYNEQFF.

J is TRBJ2-1 and V is TRBV7-8; the match to TRBD2 covers 8 bases. V lost 3 bases, J lost 9 bases, and 7 bases stayed unmatched. The CDR3 is 14 residues long. Looked up from germline, CDR1 is SGHVS and CDR2 is FQNEAQ. The CDR3: CASSLSGSWGEQFF. The CDR3 DNA is TGTGCCAGCAGCTTGAGCGGGAGCTGGGGTGAGCAGTTCTTC.

This clone was seen more than once but under ten times. The chain has TRBV7-9 and TRBJ2-7, with 10 bases identical to TRBD1. The CDR3 extends over 14 amino acids. Germline trimming cut 5 bases from V and 3 bases from J; bases unmatched to any gene: 4. The germline V gene has CDR1 SEHNR and CDR2 FQNEAQ (reference sequence). CDR3 amino acids: CASSTGQGFYEQYF. The CDR3 nucleotides are TGTGCCAGCAGCACGGGACAGGGGTTCTACGAGCAGTACTTC.

This chain links TRBV27 with TRBJ2-2, with 10 bases aligning to TRBD2. Germline values: CDR1 MNHEY, CDR2 SMNVEV (reference sequence). V was clipped by 4 bases and J by 6 bases; unmatched bases: 11. The CDR3 runs 17 residues. The CDR3 DNA is TGTGCCAGCAGTTCCCACGTCGCTAGCGGGAGCCCCGGGGAGCTGTTTTTT. Translation: CASSSHVASGSPGELFF.

The rearrangement links TRBV5-1 to TRBJ2-3; TRBD2 matches at 10 bases. Trimming removed 5 bases from V and 6 bases from J; junction bases left unmatched: 12. The V gene's germline CDR1 is SGHRS and CDR2 YFSETQ. This CDR3 is built from 16 residues. CDR3 amino acids: CASSYSGRAHVDTQYF. In nucleotides, the CDR3 is TGCGCCAGCAGTTACAGCGGGAGGGCCCATGTCGATACGCAGTATTTT.

The V gene is TRBV7-2, the J gene TRBJ2-7; 12 bases align to TRBD2. The germline CDR1 and CDR2 sequences are SGHTA and FQGNSA. The V gene end was trimmed by 3 bases and the J gene end by 3 bases; junction bases not matched to a gene: 3. This CDR3 is 15 amino acids long. CDR3 loop: CASSLLAGGDYEQYF. In DNA, the CDR3 is TGTGCCAGCAGCTTGCTAGCGGGAGGGGACTACGAGCAGTACTTC.

This sequence joins TRBV5-8 and TRBJ2-7, with TRBD2 matching over 7 bases. V gave up 0 bases and J gave up 2 bases; unmatched junction bases: 8. CDR3 length: 16 amino acids. Germline values: CDR1 SGHTS, CDR2 YDEGEE. CDR3 nucleotide sequence: TGTGCCAGCAGCTTGGTCGCTAGCGGAAACCCCTACGAGCAGTACTTC. Its translation: CASSLVASGNPYEQYF.

The rearrangement uses TRBV6-6 and TRBJ1-2, with TRBD1 matching over 7 bases. The CDR3 spans 13 residues. Germline V gene data show CDR1 as MNHNY and CDR2 as SVGAGI (reference sequence). The trim removed 2 bases at V and 6 bases at J, leaving 3 bases unmatched. The DNA for the CDR3 is TGTGCCAGCAGTTACGGCAGGGGGGATGGCTACACCTTC. Protein sequence: CASSYGRGDGYTF.

This chain uses TRBV28 with TRBJ1-1; D is unresolved. Germline CDR1 reads MDHEN; CDR2 reads SYDVKM. This CDR3 contains 12 residues. Between the trimmed V and J ends, which lost 7 bases and 4 bases, there was a span of 10 bases. CDR3 in amino acids: CASNTPGTEAFF. The DNA for the CDR3 is TGTGCCAGCAACACCCCAGGCACTGAAGCTTTCTTT. Combining the CDR3 with reference TRBV28 and TRBJ1-1 gives the whole variable domain DVKVTQSSRYLVKRTGEKVFLECVQDMDHENMFWYRQDPGLGLRLIYFSYDVKMKEKGDIPEGYSVSREKKERFSLILESASTNQTSMYLCASNTPGTEAFFGQGTRLTVV.

This rearrangement joins TRBV6-1 to TRBJ2-1; 11 bases agree with TRBD2. The V gene end was trimmed by 3 bases and the J gene end by 9 bases; junction bases not matched to a gene: 13. CDR1 is MNHNS, CDR2 SASEGT, per germline. The CDR3 totals 17 residues. DNA for the CDR3: TGTGCCAGCAGTGATAGTCTAATGACTAGCGGGAAGGGTGAGCAGTTCTTC. Encoded protein: CASSDSLMTSGKGEQFF.

The chain links TRBV18 to TRBJ1-6, with D tentatively TRBD1 (5 bases). From germline, CDR1 is KGHSH and CDR2 LQKENI. Trimming took off 3 bases at V and 9 bases at J, with 15 bases between the two ends. CDR3 length equals 15 residues. The CDR3 sequence: CASSPGSQGGSPLHF. CDR3 bases: TGTGCCAGCTCACCCGGATCCCAGGGCGGTTCACCCCTCCACTTT.

The V and J genes are TRBV12-3 or TRBV12-4 and TRBJ2-2, with a weak D call TRBD1 (6 bases). The CDR3 consists of 12 residues. Between the trimmed V and J ends, which lost 6 bases and 8 bases, there was a span of 10 bases. CDR3 amino acids: CASRSGVGELFF. DNA for the CDR3: TGTGCCAGCAGATCAGGGGTGGGGGAGCTGTTTTTT.

V and J are TRBV9 and TRBJ2-1; perhaps TRBD2 as D (6 bases). The V and J ends lost 7 bases and 7 bases respectively, with 9 bases between them. This CDR3 has 11 residues. Germline V CDR1 and CDR2: SGDLS, YYNGEE. Here the CDR3 reads CASSRGNEQFF. DNA of the CDR3: TGTGCCAGCTCTCGGGGGAATGAGCAGTTCTTC.

The chain is built from TRBV6-1 and TRBJ2-2, with D maybe TRBD2 (5 bases). V lost 2 bases, J lost 4 bases, and 11 bases lay in between. The CDR3 runs to 15 residues. The germline V gene encodes CDR1 MNHNS and CDR2 SASEGT. The CDR3 coding sequence is TGTGCCAGCAGTGAAAGAGGGAGCGGCACCGGGGAGCTGTTTTTT. Protein sequence: CASSERGSGTGELFF.

This sequence joins TRBV28 and TRBJ1-5; D unresolved. The CDR3 runs 16 residues. Germline-derived CDR1 and CDR2 are MDHEN and SYDVKM. V lost 4 bases to trimming and J lost 0 bases, with 13 bases between them. As DNA, the CDR3 is TGTGCCAGCAGTTCTAGCCCCTCGAATAGCAATCAGCCCCAGCATTTT. Amino acid sequence: CASSSSPSNSNQPQHF.